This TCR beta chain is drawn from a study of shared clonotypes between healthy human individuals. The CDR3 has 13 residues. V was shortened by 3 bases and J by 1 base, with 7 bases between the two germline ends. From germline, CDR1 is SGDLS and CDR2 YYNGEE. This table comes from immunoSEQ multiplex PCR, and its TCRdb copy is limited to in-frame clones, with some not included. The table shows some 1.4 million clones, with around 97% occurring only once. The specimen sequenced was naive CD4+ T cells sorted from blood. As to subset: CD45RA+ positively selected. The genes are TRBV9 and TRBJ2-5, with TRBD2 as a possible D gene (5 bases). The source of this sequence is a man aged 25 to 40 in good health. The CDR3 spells CASSGLPQETQYF. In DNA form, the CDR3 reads TGTGCCAGCAGCGGACTACCCCAAGAGACCCAGTACTTC. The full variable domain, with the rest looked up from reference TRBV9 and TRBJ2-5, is DSGVTQTPKHLITATGQRVTLRCSPRSGDLSVYWYQQSLDQGLQFLIQYYNGEERAKGNILERFSAQQFPDLHSELNLSSLELGDSALYFCASSGLPQETQYFGPGTRLLVL.